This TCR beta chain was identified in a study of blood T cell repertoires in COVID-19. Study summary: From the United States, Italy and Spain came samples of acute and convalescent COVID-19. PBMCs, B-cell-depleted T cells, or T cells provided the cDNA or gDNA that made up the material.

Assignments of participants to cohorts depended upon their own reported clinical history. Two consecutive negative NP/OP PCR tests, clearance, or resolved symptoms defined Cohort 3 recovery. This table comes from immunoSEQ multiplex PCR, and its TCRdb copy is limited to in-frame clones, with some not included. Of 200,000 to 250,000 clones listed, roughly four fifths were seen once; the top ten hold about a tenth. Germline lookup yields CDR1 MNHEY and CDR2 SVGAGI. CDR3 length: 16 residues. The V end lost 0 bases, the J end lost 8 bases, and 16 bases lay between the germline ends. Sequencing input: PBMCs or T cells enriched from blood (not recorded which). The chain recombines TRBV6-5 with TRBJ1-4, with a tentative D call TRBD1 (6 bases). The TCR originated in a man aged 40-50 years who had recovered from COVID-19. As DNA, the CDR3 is TGTGCCAGCAGTTACTCGGGCCTCCCAGGGGAGGAAAAACTGTTTTTT. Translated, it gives CASSYSGLPGEEKLFF.